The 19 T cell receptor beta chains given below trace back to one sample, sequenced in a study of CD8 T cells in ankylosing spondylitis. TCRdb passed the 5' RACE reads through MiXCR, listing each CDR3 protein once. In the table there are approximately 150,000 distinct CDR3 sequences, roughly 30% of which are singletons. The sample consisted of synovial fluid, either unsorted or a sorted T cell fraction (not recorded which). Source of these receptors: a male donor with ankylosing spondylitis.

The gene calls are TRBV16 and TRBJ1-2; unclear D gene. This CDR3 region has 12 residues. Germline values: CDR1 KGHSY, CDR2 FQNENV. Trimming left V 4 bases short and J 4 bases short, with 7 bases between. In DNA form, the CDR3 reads TGTGCCAGCAGCCTGCTAGGCTATGGCTACACCTTC. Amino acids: CASSLLGYGYTF.

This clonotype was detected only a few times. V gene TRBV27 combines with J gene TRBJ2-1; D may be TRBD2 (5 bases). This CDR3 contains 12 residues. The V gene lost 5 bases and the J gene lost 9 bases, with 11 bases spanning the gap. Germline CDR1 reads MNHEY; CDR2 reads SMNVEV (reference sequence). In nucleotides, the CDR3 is TGTGCCAGCAGTCCTACTAGGGCTGAGCAGTTCTTC. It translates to CASSPTRAEQFF.

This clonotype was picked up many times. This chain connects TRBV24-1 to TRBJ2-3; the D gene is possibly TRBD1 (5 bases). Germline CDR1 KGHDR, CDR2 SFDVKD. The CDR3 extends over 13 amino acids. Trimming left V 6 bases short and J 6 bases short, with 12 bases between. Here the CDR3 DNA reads TGTGCCACCAGTCAAGGGGCCGTGGATACGCAGTATTTT. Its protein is CATSQGAVDTQYF.

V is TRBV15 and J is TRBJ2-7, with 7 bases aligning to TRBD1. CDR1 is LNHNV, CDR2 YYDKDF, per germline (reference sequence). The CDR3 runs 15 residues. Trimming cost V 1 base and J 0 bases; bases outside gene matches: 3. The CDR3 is CATSRVGGLSYEQYF. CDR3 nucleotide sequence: TGTGCCACCAGCAGAGTAGGGGGCCTCTCCTACGAGCAGTACTTC.

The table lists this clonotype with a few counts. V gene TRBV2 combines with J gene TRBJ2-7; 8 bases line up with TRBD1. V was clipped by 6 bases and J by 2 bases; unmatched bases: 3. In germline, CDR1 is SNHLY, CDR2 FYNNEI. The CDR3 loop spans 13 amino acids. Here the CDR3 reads CASSGQGPYEQYF. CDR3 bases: TGTGCCAGCAGCGGACAGGGTCCCTACGAGCAGTACTTC.

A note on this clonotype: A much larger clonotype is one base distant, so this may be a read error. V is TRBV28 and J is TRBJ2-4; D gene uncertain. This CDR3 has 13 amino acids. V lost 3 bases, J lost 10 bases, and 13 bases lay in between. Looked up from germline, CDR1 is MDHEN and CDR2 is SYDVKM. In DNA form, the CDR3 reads TGTGCCAGCAGTTTTGCTCCCCCAAAAATTCAGTACTTC. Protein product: CASSFAPPKIQYF.

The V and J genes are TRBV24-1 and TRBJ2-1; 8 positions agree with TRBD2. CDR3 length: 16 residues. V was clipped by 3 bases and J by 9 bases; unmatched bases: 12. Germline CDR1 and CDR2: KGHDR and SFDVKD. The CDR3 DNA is TGTGCCACCAGTGATCCTCGACTAGCGCGGGTCGGTGAGCAGTTCTTC. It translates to CATSDPRLARVGEQFF.

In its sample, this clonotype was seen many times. CDR3 DNA sequence: TGTGCCAGCAGCTTCTCGCTCCTAGCGGGAACTTTTGAGCAGTTCTTC. Translation gives CASSFSLLAGTFEQFF. This rearrangement joins TRBV7-8 to TRBJ2-1; 9 bases line up with TRBD2. The CDR3 has 16 residues. Germline V gene lookup returns CDR1 SGHVS and CDR2 FQNEAQ. After removal of 3 bases from V and 9 bases from J, the junction contained 12 bases not matched to a gene.

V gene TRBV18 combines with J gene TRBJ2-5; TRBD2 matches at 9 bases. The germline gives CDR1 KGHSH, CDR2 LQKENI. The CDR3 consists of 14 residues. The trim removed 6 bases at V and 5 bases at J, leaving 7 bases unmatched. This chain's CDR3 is CASSRAGGQETQYF. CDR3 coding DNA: TGTGCCAGCTCTCGAGCGGGGGGCCAGGAGACCCAGTACTTC.

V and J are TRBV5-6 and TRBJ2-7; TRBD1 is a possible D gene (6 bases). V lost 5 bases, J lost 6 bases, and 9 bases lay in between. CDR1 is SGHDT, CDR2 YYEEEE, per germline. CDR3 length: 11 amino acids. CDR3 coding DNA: TGTGCCAGCAGAGCAGGGGTCGAGCAGTACTTC. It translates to CASRAGVEQYF.

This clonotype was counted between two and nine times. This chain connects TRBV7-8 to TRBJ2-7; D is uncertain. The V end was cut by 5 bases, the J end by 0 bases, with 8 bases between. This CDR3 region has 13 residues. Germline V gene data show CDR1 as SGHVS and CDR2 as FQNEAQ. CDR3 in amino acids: CASSLGFSYEQYF. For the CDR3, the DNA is TGTGCCAGCAGCCTTGGGTTCTCCTACGAGCAGTACTTC.

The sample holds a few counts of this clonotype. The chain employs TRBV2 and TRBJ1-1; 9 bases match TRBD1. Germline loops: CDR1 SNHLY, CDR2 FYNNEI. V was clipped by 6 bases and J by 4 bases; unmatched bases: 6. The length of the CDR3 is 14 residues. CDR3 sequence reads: CASRGQGVSTEAFF. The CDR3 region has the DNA TGTGCCAGCAGGGGACAGGGAGTAAGCACTGAAGCTTTCTTT.

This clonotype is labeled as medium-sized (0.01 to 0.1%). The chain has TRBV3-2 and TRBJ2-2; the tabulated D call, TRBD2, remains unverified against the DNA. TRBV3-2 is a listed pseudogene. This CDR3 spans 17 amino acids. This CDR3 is CASSRIGTSFNTGELFF. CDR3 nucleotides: TGTGCCAGCAGCCGCATAGGGACTAGCTTTAACACCGGGGAGCTGTTTTTT.

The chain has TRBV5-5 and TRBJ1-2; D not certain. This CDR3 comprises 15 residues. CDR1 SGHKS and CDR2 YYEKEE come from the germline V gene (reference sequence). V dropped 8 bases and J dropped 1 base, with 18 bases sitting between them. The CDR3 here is CARSLGHSVNYGYTF. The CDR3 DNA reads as TGTGCCAGGAGCCTTGGGCACAGCGTTAACTATGGCTACACCTTC.

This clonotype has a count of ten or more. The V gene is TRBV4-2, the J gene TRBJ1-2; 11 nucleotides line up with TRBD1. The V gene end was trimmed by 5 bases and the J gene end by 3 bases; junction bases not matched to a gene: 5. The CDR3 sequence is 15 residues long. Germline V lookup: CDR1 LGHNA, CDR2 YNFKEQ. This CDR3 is CASSGQGAKDYGYTF. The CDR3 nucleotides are TGTGCCAGCAGCGGACAGGGGGCCAAAGACTATGGCTACACCTTC.

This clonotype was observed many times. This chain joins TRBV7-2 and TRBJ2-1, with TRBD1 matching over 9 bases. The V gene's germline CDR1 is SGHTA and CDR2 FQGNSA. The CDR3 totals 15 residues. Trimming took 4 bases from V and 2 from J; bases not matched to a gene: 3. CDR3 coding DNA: TGTGCCAGCAGCTCGGACAGGGGACCCTACAATGAGCAGTTCTTC. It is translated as CASSSDRGPYNEQFF.

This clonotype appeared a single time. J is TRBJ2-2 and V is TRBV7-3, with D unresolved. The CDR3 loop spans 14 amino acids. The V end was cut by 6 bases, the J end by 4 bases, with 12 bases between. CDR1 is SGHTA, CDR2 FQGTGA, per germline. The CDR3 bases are TGTGCCAGCAGAAAAGGGTCCAGCACCGGGGAGCTGTTTTTT. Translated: CASRKGSSTGELFF.

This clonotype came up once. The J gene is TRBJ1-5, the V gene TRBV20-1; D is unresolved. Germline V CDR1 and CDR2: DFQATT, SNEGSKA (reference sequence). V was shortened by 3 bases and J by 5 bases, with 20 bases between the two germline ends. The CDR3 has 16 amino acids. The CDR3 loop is CSASHNPDRLYQPQHF. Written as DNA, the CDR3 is TGCAGTGCTAGTCACAACCCGGACCGGTTATATCAGCCCCAGCATTTT.

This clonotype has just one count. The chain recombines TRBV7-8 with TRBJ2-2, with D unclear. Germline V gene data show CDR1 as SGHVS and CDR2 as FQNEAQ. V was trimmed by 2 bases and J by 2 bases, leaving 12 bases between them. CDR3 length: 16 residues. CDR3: CASSLRQKPNTGELFF. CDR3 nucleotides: TGTGCCAGCAGCTTAAGACAAAAACCTAACACCGGGGAGCTGTTTTTT.